This TCR beta chain was identified in a study of blood T cell repertoires in COVID-19. Study-level background: The cDNA or gDNA used as material had been derived from T cells, B-cell-depleted T cells, or PBMCs.

This clone was detected once. Assay used: immunoSEQ multiplex PCR; TCRdb lists only in-frame clones, some missing. The data hold 110,000 to 150,000 clones, with over 75% observed a single time. Germline CDR1 SGHNT, CDR2 YYREEE (reference sequence). V shed 3 bases, J shed 1 base, and the junction held 9 bases outside the gene matches. The CDR3 sequence is 16 residues long. The sequenced sample was peripheral blood. The receptor's source is an older woman with active COVID-19. V usage is TRBV5-4 and J usage is TRBJ1-2, with 7 bases lining up with TRBD1. CDR3 nucleotides: TGTGCCAGCAGCTCAGGCGGACAGGCGGTTAACTATGGCTACACCTTC. It translates to CASSSGGQAVNYGYTF.